This T cell receptor (beta chain) appears in the sequencing data of a study of cytomegalovirus exposure and HLA in healthy donors. Study overall: The same platform was used for the roughly 120 validation repertoires as for the 666 first-cohort repertoires, as reported in a later analysis.

CDR1 and CDR2 from the germline V gene are SGHTS and YDEGEE. Losses at the gene ends were 0 bases for V and 4 bases for J; bases not matched to a gene: 7. This CDR3 has 17 residues. A 120-subject validation cohort, separate from the roughly 670-subject first cohort, supplied the donors. Worth noting for this clone: Its antigen is still unknown.

Measured with immunoSEQ multiplex PCR; TCRdb has only the in-frame clones, and not every one. Here the sample spans some 150,000 clones, 85% to 90% being singletons. Whole-study findings and limits: In the 130 or so validation repertoires, a later analysis found that first-cohort TCR clusters tended to co-occur. According to reports, the classifier identified cytomegalovirus status with high specificity and sensitivity.

Source material: PBMCs. The chain carries TRBV5-8 and TRBJ2-3, with 11 bases identical to TRBD2. The receptor was isolated from a young woman in good health and CMV-seronegative. CDR3 region: CASSLALTSGAPDTQYF. The CDR3 DNA reads TGTGCCAGCAGCTTGGCGCTGACTAGCGGGGCCCCAGATACGCAGTATTTT. Full variable domain (remainder filled in from reference TRBV5-8 and TRBJ2-3): EAGVTQSPTHLIKTRGQQATLRCSPISGHTSVYWYQQALGLGLQFLLWYDEGEERNRGNFPPRFSGRQFPNYSSELNVNALELEDSALYLCASSLALTSGAPDTQYFGPGTRLTVL.